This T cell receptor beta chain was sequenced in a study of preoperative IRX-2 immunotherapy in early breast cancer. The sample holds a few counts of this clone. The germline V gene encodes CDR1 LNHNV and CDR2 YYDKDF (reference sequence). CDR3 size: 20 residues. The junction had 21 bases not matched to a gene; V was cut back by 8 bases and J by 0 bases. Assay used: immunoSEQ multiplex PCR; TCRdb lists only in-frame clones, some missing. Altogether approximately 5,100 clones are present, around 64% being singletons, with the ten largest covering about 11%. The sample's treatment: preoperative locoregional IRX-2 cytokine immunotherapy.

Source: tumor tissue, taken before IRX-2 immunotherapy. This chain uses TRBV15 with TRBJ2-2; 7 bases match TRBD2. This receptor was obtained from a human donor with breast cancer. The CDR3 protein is CATPRDLETSLTPNTGELFF. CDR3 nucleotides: TGTGCCACCCCCCGGGATTTAGAGACTAGCCTTACCCCGAACACCGGGGAGCTGTTTTTT. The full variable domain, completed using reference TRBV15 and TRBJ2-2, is DAMVIQNPRYQVTQFGKPVTLSCSQTLNHNVMYWYQQKSSQAPKLLFHYYDKDFNNEADTPDNFQSRRPNTSFCFLDIRSPGLGDTAMYLCATPRDLETSLTPNTGELFFGEGSRLTVL.